This TCR beta chain was captured by sequencing in a study of shared clonotypes between healthy human individuals. This CDR3 has 13 residues. Germline lookup yields CDR1 SNHLY and CDR2 FYNNEI. V lost 4 bases to trimming and J lost 5 bases, with 10 bases between them. Clones were sequenced by immunoSEQ multiplex PCR, and TCRdb holds only the in-frame ones, with some missing. This table has under 2.5 million clones, roughly 92% appearing once. The V and J genes are TRBV2 and TRBJ2-3; D not resolved. This TCR came from a man aged 18 to 35 in good health. Some clones in this sample may be carry-over from other donors' samples. Sample: naive CD4+ T cells from PBMCs. Subset: CD45RA+ positively selected. CDR3: CASSGLDQDTQYF. DNA of the CDR3: TGTGCCAGCAGTGGGCTAGATCAAGATACGCAGTATTTT.